A selection of T cell receptor beta chains follows, all from one sample in a study of Ad26.COV2.S vaccination and SARS-CoV-2 variants. The method was immunoSEQ multiplex PCR; TCRdb's version includes in-frame clones alone and lacks a portion of them. Of some 640,000 clones in the sample, about 90% were seen once. Sequences were derived from peripheral blood, sampled in a trial of Ad26.COV2.S vaccine versus placebo. Receptor source: a person between 18 and 60 years old who received the Ad26.COV2.S COVID-19 vaccine or a placebo. CDR3s include the opening cysteine and the closing phenylalanine or tryptophan. D genes are given only for firm matches. Clone size is stated in some rows and not others, as once, few, many or a class when expanded.

d_gene: -; j_gene: TRBJ2-1; v_gene: TRBV25-1; abundance: -; CDR3nt: TGTGCCAGCAGCTTACAGACTGATGAGCAGTTCTTC; CDR3aa: CASSLQTDEQFF
d_gene: -; j_gene: TRBJ1-2; v_gene: TRBV6-5; abundance: -; CDR3nt: TGTGCCAGCAGTTACTCCCGGACGGACTACTATGGCTACACCTTC; CDR3aa: CASSYSRTDYYGYTF
d_gene: TRBD1; j_gene: TRBJ2-3; v_gene: TRBV10-1; abundance: -; CDR3nt: TGCGCCAGCAGTGCGACCGGGACAGGGGATGCAGATACGCAGTATTTT; CDR3aa: CASSATGTGDADTQYF
d_gene: TRBD2; j_gene: TRBJ2-5; v_gene: TRBV5-1; abundance: once; CDR3nt: TGCGCCAGCAGCCCGGGAGCGGGGAGGCAAGAGACCCAGTACTTC; CDR3aa: CASSPGAGRQETQYF
d_gene: -; j_gene: TRBJ2-3; v_gene: TRBV5-4; abundance: -; CDR3nt: TGTGCCAGCAGCCCCGGGGGTGGCAGCACAGATACGCAGTATTTT; CDR3aa: CASSPGGGSTDTQYF
d_gene: -; j_gene: TRBJ1-5; v_gene: TRBV10-3; abundance: -; CDR3nt: TGTGCCATCAGTGAGGGAGCGAACAATCAGCCCCAGCATTTT; CDR3aa: CAISEGANNQPQHF
d_gene: -; j_gene: TRBJ1-2; v_gene: TRBV28; abundance: once; CDR3nt: TGTGCCAGCGGCATCCGGGACCGAGCCTATGGCTACACCTTC; CDR3aa: CASGIRDRAYGYTF
d_gene: -; j_gene: TRBJ2-7; v_gene: TRBV27; abundance: -; CDR3nt: TGTGCCAGCAGTTTAACCAATGCCTACGAGCAGTACTTC; CDR3aa: CASSLTNAYEQYF
d_gene: TRBD2; j_gene: TRBJ2-7; v_gene: TRBV30; abundance: -; CDR3nt: TGTGCCTGGACCCTCGGGACTAGCGGCTACGAGCAGTACTTC; CDR3aa: CAWTLGTSGYEQYF
d_gene: TRBD1; j_gene: TRBJ1-2; v_gene: TRBV29-1; abundance: -; CDR3nt: TGCAGCGTTGAAGAGGTGGACAGGGGGGGATATGGCTACACCTTC; CDR3aa: CSVEEVDRGGYGYTF
d_gene: -; j_gene: TRBJ2-3; v_gene: TRBV19; abundance: -; CDR3nt: TGTGCCACGAAAGGTGCGGGGCTCACAGATACGCAGTATTTT; CDR3aa: CATKGAGLTDTQYF
d_gene: TRBD1; j_gene: TRBJ2-7; v_gene: TRBV5-5; abundance: -; CDR3nt: TGTGCCAGTAGACGACAGGGGGCCTATTACAGCTCCTACGAGCAGTACTTC; CDR3aa: CASRRQGAYYSSYEQYF
d_gene: TRBD2; j_gene: TRBJ2-7; v_gene: TRBV19; abundance: -; CDR3nt: TGTGCCAGTAGTATTACTAGCGGGAATTACGAGCAGTACTTC; CDR3aa: CASSITSGNYEQYF
d_gene: -; j_gene: TRBJ1-3; v_gene: TRBV5-4; abundance: -; CDR3nt: TGTGCCAGCAGCCCCGAGGGGGGGGCGCAATCTGGAAACACCATATATTTT; CDR3aa: CASSPEGGAQSGNTIYF
d_gene: TRBD1; j_gene: TRBJ2-7; v_gene: TRBV6-5; abundance: few; CDR3nt: TGTGCCAGCAGTTACAGGGGGCTAACGCAGCAGTACTTC; CDR3aa: CASSYRGLTQQYF
d_gene: -; j_gene: TRBJ2-3; v_gene: TRBV11-2; abundance: -; CDR3nt: TGTGCCAGCAGCCCAGAACCAGCCACAGATACGCAGTATTTT; CDR3aa: CASSPEPATDTQYF
d_gene: TRBD1; j_gene: TRBJ1-2; v_gene: TRBV19; abundance: -; CDR3nt: TGTGCCAGTAGTATTGACAGGGGGCTTGGCGGCTACACCTTC; CDR3aa: CASSIDRGLGGYTF
d_gene: TRBD2; j_gene: TRBJ2-5; v_gene: TRBV7-2; abundance: -; CDR3nt: TGTGCCAGCAGCCTAACACTTGGGACTAGCCTGAAGGGAGAGACCCAGTACTTC; CDR3aa: CASSLTLGTSLKGETQYF
d_gene: -; j_gene: TRBJ1-4; v_gene: TRBV4-2; abundance: -; CDR3nt: TGTGCCACACGGCGGAATTCTAATGAAAAACTGTTTTTT; CDR3aa: CATRRNSNEKLFF
d_gene: TRBD1; j_gene: TRBJ2-3; v_gene: TRBV19; abundance: -; CDR3nt: TGTGCCAGTAGTTGGACCGGACAGGGGTTCCCAGATACGCAGTATTTT; CDR3aa: CASSWTGQGFPDTQYF
d_gene: -; j_gene: TRBJ1-2; v_gene: TRBV7-9; abundance: few; CDR3nt: TGTGCCAGCAGCCCGGAAGGTGGCTACACCTTC; CDR3aa: CASSPEGGYTF
d_gene: TRBD1; j_gene: TRBJ1-2; v_gene: TRBV29-1; abundance: -; CDR3nt: TGCAGCGTTGCCCCGACAGGGTGGTATGGCTACACCTTC; CDR3aa: CSVAPTGWYGYTF
d_gene: -; j_gene: TRBJ1-5; v_gene: TRBV10-3; abundance: -; CDR3nt: TGTGCCATCAGTGAGTCGGGGGAACATCAGCCCCAGCATTTT; CDR3aa: CAISESGEHQPQHF
d_gene: TRBD1; j_gene: TRBJ2-7; v_gene: TRBV6-5; abundance: -; CDR3nt: TGTGCCAGCAGTCGGACAGGGGTTTACGAGCAGTACTTC; CDR3aa: CASSRTGVYEQYF
d_gene: -; j_gene: TRBJ2-5; v_gene: TRBV12-3/TRBV12-4; abundance: -; CDR3nt: TGTGCCAGCAGTTTTGGGGCAACGGAGACCCAGTACTTC; CDR3aa: CASSFGATETQYF
d_gene: TRBD1; j_gene: TRBJ2-5; v_gene: TRBV3-1/TRBV3-2; abundance: -; CDR3nt: TGTGCCAGCAGCCCGACAGGGGGACCCCAAGAGACCCAGTACTTC; CDR3aa: CASSPTGGPQETQYF